These 21 T cell receptor beta chains originate from one sample sequenced in a study of cytomegalovirus exposure and HLA in healthy donors. The PCR was carried out with 60 Vbeta primers and 13 Jbeta primers. Sequencing was performed with immunoSEQ multiplex PCR; in TCRdb, only in-frame clones are kept and a portion is missing. Counted here are some 200,000 clones, approximately 82% occurring once; the ten biggest clones make up about 0.58%. The sample taken for sequencing was PBMCs. These TCRs come from a woman between 40 and 50 years old in good health and CMV-seronegative.

This clone was counted a single time. The rearrangement links TRBV7-9 to TRBJ2-1; the D is unclear. Germline assignment: CDR1 SEHNR and CDR2 FQNEAQ (reference sequence). Trimming removed 1 base at V and 0 bases at J, with 10 bases between. CDR3 length equals 16 residues. CDR3 sequence (DNA): TGTGCCAGCAGCTTAGGGGCTTCGAGCTCCTACAATGAGCAGTTCTTC. It yields the protein CASSLGASSSYNEQFF.

The chain links TRBV7-8 to TRBJ1-1; possible D gene TRBD1, 5 bases. This CDR3 is 14 amino acids long. Between the trimmed V and J ends, which lost 1 base and 1 base, there was a span of 7 bases. Germline V gives CDR1 SGHVS, CDR2 FQNEAQ. CDR3 DNA: TGTGCCAGCAGCTTAGTCCAGGGGAACACTGAAGCTTTCTTT. It translates to CASSLVQGNTEAFF.

This clone was seen a few times. This chain joins TRBV10-2 and TRBJ1-4; tentatively, D is TRBD1 (6 bases). V gave up 5 bases and J gave up 0 bases, with 10 bases separating them. The germline V gene has CDR1 WSHSY and CDR2 SAAADI. The CDR3 covers 15 residues. The CDR3 loop is CASSNPGATNEKLFF. The CDR3 DNA is TGCGCCAGCAGTAATCCAGGGGCAACTAATGAAAAACTGTTTTTT.

This chain links TRBV30 with TRBJ1-5; D is ambiguous. The germline V gene has CDR1 GTSNPN and CDR2 SVGIG (reference sequence). There are 14 residues in the CDR3. V was cut by 5 bases and J by 5 bases, with 16 bases left in between. The CDR3 nucleotides are TGTGCCTGGTCCGCGGGAGGGAGAGATCAGCCCCAGCATTTT. Its protein is CAWSAGGRDQPQHF.

This clone has just one count. The chain has TRBV5-1 and TRBJ2-5; D is undetermined. Per the germline V gene, CDR1 is SGHRS and CDR2 is YFSETQ. V was shortened by 2 bases and J by 3 bases, with 11 bases between the two germline ends. This CDR3 has 14 amino acids. CDR3 in amino acids: CASSFGPTEETQYF. The CDR3 DNA sequence: TGCGCCAGCAGCTTTGGGCCGACGGAAGAGACCCAGTACTTC.

The CDR3, as DNA: TGTGCCAGCAGCTTGGCGGACAGAAACATTCAGTACTTC. Its translation: CASSLADRNIQYF. The gene calls are TRBV5-8 and TRBJ2-4, with a tentative D call TRBD1 (6 bases). V was shortened by 0 bases and J by 6 bases, with 7 bases between the two germline ends. Germline V gives CDR1 SGHTS, CDR2 YDEGEE. This CDR3 contains 13 residues.

The CDR3 loop reads CASRPLGGLGETQYF. As DNA, the CDR3 is TGTGCCAGCAGACCCCTAGGGGGCCTGGGAGAGACCCAGTACTTC. The V call is TRBV6-5, the J call TRBJ2-5, with 7 bases matching TRBD1. V lost 6 bases to trimming and J lost 4 bases; unmatched junction nucleotides: 11. Per germline, CDR1 MNHEY and CDR2 SVGAGI. The CDR3 covers 15 residues.

This clone has more than one count but fewer than ten. The rearrangement links TRBV7-3 to TRBJ2-2, with 9 bases aligning to TRBD1. The CDR3 runs 16 residues. The V segment lost 4 bases and the J segment 4 bases; nucleotides outside the gene matches: 7. In germline, CDR1 is SGHTA, CDR2 FQGTGA. Here the CDR3 reads CASSYTGGASTGELFF. Written as DNA, the CDR3 is TGTGCCAGCAGCTATACAGGGGGCGCGAGCACCGGGGAGCTGTTTTTT.

The genes are TRBV15 and TRBJ2-3; possibly TRBD2 for D (7 bases). Germline CDR1 is LNHNV and CDR2 is YYDKDF (reference sequence). This CDR3 contains 18 residues. V was pared by 4 bases and J by 2 bases, with 22 bases between. DNA of the CDR3: TGTGCCACCAGCATGGGGGGATTACGGGGGGCTTACACAGATACGCAGTATTTT. Translation gives CATSMGGLRGAYTDTQYF.

This clone was detected a few times. The chain recombines TRBV2 with TRBJ1-1; the D is unclear. The germline V gene has CDR1 SNHLY and CDR2 FYNNEI. Trimming left V 4 bases short and J 3 bases short, with 15 bases between. CDR3 length: 15 residues. The CDR3 sequence: CASSVTSTRDTEAFF. CDR3 bases: TGTGCCAGCAGTGTTACCTCTACGAGGGACACTGAAGCTTTCTTT.

The chain joins TRBV6-5 to TRBJ2-5, with 7 nucleotides matching TRBD1. Germline V gene lookup returns CDR1 MNHEY and CDR2 SVGAGI. This CDR3 has 16 residues. J was trimmed by 7 bases and V by 2 bases; bases with no gene match: 13. The CDR3 spells CASSYIKGTAFGTQYF. The CDR3 bases are TGTGCCAGCAGTTACATTAAGGGGACAGCTTTCGGGACCCAGTACTTC.

For the CDR3, the DNA is TGTGCCAGCAGCGTAGTCCCAGGGGGCGGAGAGACCCAGTACTTC. Amino acid sequence: CASSVVPGGGETQYF. The chain links TRBV9 to TRBJ2-5, with TRBD1 identical over 8 bases. Germline CDR1 is SGDLS and CDR2 is YYNGEE. The junction had 5 bases not matched to a gene; V was cut back by 0 bases and J by 4 bases. This CDR3 spans 15 amino acids.

J is TRBJ2-7 and V is TRBV5-6; D is ambiguous. The CDR3 contains 15 residues. Trimming stripped 1 base from V and 0 bases from J, with 11 bases between. The germline V gene has CDR1 SGHDT and CDR2 YYEEEE. The CDR3 loop is CASSLRRLSSYEQYF. The CDR3, as DNA: TGTGCCAGCAGCTTGAGGCGGCTCAGCTCCTACGAGCAGTACTTC.

The chain is built from TRBV2 and TRBJ1-5; 7 bases match TRBD1. CDR3 length equals 15 residues. V gave up 8 bases and J gave up 3 bases; unmatched junction bases: 10. CDR1 SNHLY and CDR2 FYNNEI come from the germline V gene. In DNA form, the CDR3 reads TGTGCCAGCGGGGCCGGGACAGAAAACAATCAGCCCCAGCATTTT. Its protein is CASGAGTENNQPQHF.

This clone showed up just a few times. The germline gene is not matched at one end of the junction; a read error may be the cause. The genes are TRBV7-7 and TRBJ1-4; 9 bases are shared with TRBD1. This CDR3 region has 14 residues. Germline assignment: CDR1 SSHAT and CDR2 FNYEAQ (reference sequence). CDR3 protein: CASSSGQGSEKLFF. The DNA of the CDR3 is TGTGCTAGCAGCTCGGGACAGGGTAGTGAAAAACTGTTTTTT.

V gene TRBV27 combines with J gene TRBJ2-7, with 7 nucleotides matching TRBD1. This CDR3 has 16 amino acids. The germline CDR1 and CDR2 sequences are MNHEY and SMNVEV (reference sequence). The V gene end was trimmed by 4 bases and the J gene end by 2 bases; junction bases not matched to a gene: 11. The CDR3 reads CASSSFGQATAYEQYF. The CDR3 nucleotides are TGTGCCAGCAGTTCCTTTGGACAGGCGACAGCCTACGAGCAGTACTTC.

J is TRBJ2-2 and V is TRBV11-2; possibly TRBD2 for D (5 bases). This CDR3 spans 15 amino acids. CDR1 SGHAT and CDR2 FQNNGV come from the germline V gene. The germline V and J ends were trimmed by 3 bases and 1 base, with 9 bases remaining between them. The CDR3 region is CASSFPAGNTGELFF. In DNA form, the CDR3 reads TGTGCCAGCAGCTTTCCTGCGGGGAACACCGGGGAGCTGTTTTTT. The complete variable domain, with remaining parts taken from reference TRBV11-2 and TRBJ2-2, reads EAGVAQSPRYKIIEKRQSVAFWCNPISGHATLYWYQQILGQGPKLLIQFQNNGVVDDSQLPKDRFSAERLKGVDSTLKIQPAKLEDSAVYLCASSFPAGNTGELFFGEGSRLTVL.

The chain has TRBV14 and TRBJ1-2; weak D call: TRBD1 (6 bases). The V and J ends lost 1 base and 7 bases respectively, with 10 bases between them. Germline CDR1 and CDR2: SGHDN and FVKESK. The CDR3 spans 13 residues. CDR3 in DNA: TGTGCCAGCAGCCAAGCAGGGGCGGGTGGCTACACCTTC. This codes for CASSQAGAGGYTF.

The chain joins TRBV5-1 to TRBJ2-7; 11 nucleotides line up with TRBD2. Germline V gene sequence: CDR1 SGHRS, CDR2 YFSETQ. V lost 2 bases and J lost 1; bases outside the gene matches: 5. This CDR3 has 16 amino acids. CDR3 in DNA: TGCGCCAGCAGCTTTTCGGCTAGCGGGGGGTCCTACGAGCAGTACTTC. This encodes CASSFSASGGSYEQYF.

This rearrangement joins TRBV7-2 to TRBJ2-3; D remains ambiguous. The V and J ends lost 5 bases and 2 bases respectively, with 17 bases between them. Germline values: CDR1 SGHTA, CDR2 FQGNSA. The CDR3 is 16 residues long. The CDR3 sequence is CASSKYSQVLTDTQYF. The CDR3 DNA is TGTGCCAGCAGCAAATACAGCCAGGTCCTCACAGATACGCAGTATTTT.

This clone was picked up a small number of times. V and J are TRBV10-1 and TRBJ1-4; 9 bases are shared with TRBD1. With 2 bases clipped from V and 3 bases from J, the junction kept 1 base outside the gene matches. Germline CDR1 WNHNN, CDR2 SYGVQD (reference sequence). This CDR3 contains 15 residues. The CDR3 spells CASSERDRANEKLFF. In nucleotides, the CDR3 is TGCGCCAGCAGTGAGCGGGACAGGGCTAATGAAAAACTGTTTTTT.